The rows below give T cell receptor delta chains drawn from one sample of a study of gamma-delta T cells after stem cell transplantation. TCRdb re-called clones from the RT-PCR reads via CATT. This table holds approximately 820 delta-chain clones, under 20% found once. Sequenced: gamma-delta T cells. The receptors were gathered from a human donor. It is not recorded whose cells these are; they may come from a transplant donor. Each CDR3 is given without its conserved first and last residue. Fields, in order: V gene, J gene, CDR3 protein.

V: TRDV2
J: TRDJ3
CDR3: ACDTPVPGGESSWDTRQMF

V: TRDV2
J: TRDJ1
CDR3: ACDTVVLGDRPPDKLI

V: TRDV2
J: TRDJ3
CDR3: ACDKTEGTLSSWDTRQMF

V: TRDV2
J: TRDJ1
CDR3: ACDPLQTGGYPTDKLI

V: TRDV1
J: TRDJ1
CDR3: ALGELDLPNYDWGIPFTDKLI

V: TRDV1
J: TRDJ1
CDR3: ALGEMGLLRPFGGYTDKLI

V: TRDV2
J: TRDJ1
CDR3: ACDPTSALGDTYTDKLI

V: TRDV1
J: TRDJ1
CDR3: ALESSRYTDKLI

V: TRDV3
J: TRDJ1
CDR3: ALSSYDLGDKLI

V: TRDV1
J: TRDJ1
CDR3: ALMSSLYTDKLI

V: TRDV2
J: TRDJ3
CDR3: ACEPLGESSWDTRQMF

V: TRDV2
J: TRDJ3
CDR3: ACERVLGDTSSWDTRQMF

V: TRDV2
J: TRDJ1
CDR3: ACDPMGETDKLI

V: TRDV2
J: TRDJ1
CDR3: ACVLLGDTGITDKLI